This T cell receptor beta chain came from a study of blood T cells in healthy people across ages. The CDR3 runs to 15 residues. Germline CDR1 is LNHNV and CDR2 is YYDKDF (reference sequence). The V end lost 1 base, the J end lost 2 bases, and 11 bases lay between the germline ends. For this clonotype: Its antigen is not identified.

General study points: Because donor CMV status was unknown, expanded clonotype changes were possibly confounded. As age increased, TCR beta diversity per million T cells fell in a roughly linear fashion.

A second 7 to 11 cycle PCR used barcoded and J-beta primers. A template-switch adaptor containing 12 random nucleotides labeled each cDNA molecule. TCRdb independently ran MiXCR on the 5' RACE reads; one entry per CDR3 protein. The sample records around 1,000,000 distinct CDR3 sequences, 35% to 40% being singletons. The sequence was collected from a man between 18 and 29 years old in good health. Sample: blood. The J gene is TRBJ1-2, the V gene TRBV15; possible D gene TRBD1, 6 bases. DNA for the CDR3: TGTGCCACCAGCAGAGTGGGGGCACAAAACTATGGCTACACCTTC. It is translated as CATSRVGAQNYGYTF.